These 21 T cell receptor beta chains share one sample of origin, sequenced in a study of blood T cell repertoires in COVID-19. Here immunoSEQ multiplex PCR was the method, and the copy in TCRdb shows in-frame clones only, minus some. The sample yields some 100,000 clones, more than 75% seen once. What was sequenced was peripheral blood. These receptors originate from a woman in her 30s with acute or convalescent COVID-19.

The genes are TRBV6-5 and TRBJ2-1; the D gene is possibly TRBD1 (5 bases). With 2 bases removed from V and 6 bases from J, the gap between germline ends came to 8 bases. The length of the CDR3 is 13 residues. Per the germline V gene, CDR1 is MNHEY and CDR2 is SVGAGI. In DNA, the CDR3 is TGTGCCAGCAGTTACCGACAGATCAATGAGCAGTTCTTC. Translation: CASSYRQINEQFF.

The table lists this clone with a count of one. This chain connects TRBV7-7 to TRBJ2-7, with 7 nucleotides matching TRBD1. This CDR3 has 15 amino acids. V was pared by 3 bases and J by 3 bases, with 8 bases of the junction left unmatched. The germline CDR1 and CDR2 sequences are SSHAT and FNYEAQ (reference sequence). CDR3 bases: TGTGCCAGCAGCTTTTCCCTCGGGACAGTCTACGAGCAGTACTTC. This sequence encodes CASSFSLGTVYEQYF.

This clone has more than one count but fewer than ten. CDR3 DNA sequence: TGTGCCAGCAGTCATAGAGTTACAGGGAACACTGAAGCTTTCTTT. Residues: CASSHRVTGNTEAFF. This chain uses TRBV6-5 with TRBJ1-1; a weak D match, TRBD1 (5 bases). CDR1 and CDR2 from the germline V gene are MNHEY and SVGAGI. The CDR3 totals 15 residues. V was clipped by 5 bases and J by 1 base, with 14 bases between them.

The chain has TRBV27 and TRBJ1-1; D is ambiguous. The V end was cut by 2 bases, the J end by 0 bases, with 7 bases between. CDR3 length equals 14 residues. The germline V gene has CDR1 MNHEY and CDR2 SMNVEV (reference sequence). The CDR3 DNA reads TGTGCCAGCAGTTTAGGAGGGATGAACACTGAAGCTTTCTTT. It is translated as CASSLGGMNTEAFF.

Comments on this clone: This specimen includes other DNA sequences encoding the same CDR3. CDR3 region: CASSRGYSNQPQHF. The CDR3 DNA follows: TGTGCCAGCAGCCGAGGGTATAGCAATCAGCCCCAGCATTTT. The genes are TRBV27 and TRBJ1-5; no reliable D call. The CDR3 runs 14 residues. Per germline, CDR1 MNHEY and CDR2 SMNVEV (reference sequence). The V end was cut by 6 bases, the J end by 0 bases, with 9 bases between.

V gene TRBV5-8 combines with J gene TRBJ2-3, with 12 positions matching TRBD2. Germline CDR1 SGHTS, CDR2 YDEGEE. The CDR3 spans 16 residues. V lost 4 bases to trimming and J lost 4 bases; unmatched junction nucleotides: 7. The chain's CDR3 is CASSVGLAGPADTQYF. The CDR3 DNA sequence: TGTGCCAGCAGCGTGGGACTAGCGGGTCCGGCAGATACGCAGTATTTT. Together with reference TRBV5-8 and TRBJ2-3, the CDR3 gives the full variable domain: EAGVTQSPTHLIKTRGQQATLRCSPISGHTSVYWYQQALGLGLQFLLWYDEGEERNRGNFPPRFSGRQFPNYSSELNVNALELEDSALYLCASSVGLAGPADTQYFGPGTRLTVL.

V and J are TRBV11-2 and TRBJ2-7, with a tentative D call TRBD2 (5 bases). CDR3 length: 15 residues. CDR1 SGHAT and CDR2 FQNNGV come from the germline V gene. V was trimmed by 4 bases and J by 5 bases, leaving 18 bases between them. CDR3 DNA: TGTGCCAGCAGCTCAAGAGGGCCAGCCGAGGACGAGCAGTACTTC. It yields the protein CASSSRGPAEDEQYF. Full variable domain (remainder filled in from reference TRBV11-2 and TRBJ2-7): EAGVAQSPRYKIIEKRQSVAFWCNPISGHATLYWYQQILGQGPKLLIQFQNNGVVDDSQLPKDRFSAERLKGVDSTLKIQPAKLEDSAVYLCASSSRGPAEDEQYFGPGTRLTVT.

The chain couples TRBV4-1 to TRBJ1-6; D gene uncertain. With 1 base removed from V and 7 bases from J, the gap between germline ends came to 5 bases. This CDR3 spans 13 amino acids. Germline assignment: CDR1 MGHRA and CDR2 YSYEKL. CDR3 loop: CASSQAGNSPLHF. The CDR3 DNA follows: TGCGCCAGCAGCCAAGCTGGCAATTCACCCCTCCACTTT.

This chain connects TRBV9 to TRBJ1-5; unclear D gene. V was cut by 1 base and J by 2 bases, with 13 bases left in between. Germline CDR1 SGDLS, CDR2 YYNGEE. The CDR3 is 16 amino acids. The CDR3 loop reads CASSVLGRSCNQPQHF. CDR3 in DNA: TGTGCCAGCAGCGTACTAGGGAGGTCTTGCAATCAGCCCCAGCATTTT.

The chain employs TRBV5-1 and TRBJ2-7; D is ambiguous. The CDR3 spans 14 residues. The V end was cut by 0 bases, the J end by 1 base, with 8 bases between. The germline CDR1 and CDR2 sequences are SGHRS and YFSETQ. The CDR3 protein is CASSLDGGSYEQYF. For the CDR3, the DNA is TGCGCCAGCAGCTTGGACGGCGGATCCTACGAGCAGTACTTC.

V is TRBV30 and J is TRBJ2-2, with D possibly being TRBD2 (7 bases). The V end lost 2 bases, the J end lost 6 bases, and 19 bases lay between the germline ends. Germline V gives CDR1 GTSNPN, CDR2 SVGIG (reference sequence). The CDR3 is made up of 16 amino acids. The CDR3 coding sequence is TGTGCCTGGAGTCCACCTAAGGGGGGGACGGCCGGGGAGCTGTTTTTT. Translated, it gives CAWSPPKGGTAGELFF. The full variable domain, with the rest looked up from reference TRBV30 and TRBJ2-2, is SQTIHQWPATLVQPVGSPLSLECTVEGTSNPNLYWYRQAAGRGLQLLFYSVGIGQISSEVPQNLSASRPQDRQFILSSKKLLLSDSGFYLCAWSPPKGGTAGELFFGEGSRLTVL.

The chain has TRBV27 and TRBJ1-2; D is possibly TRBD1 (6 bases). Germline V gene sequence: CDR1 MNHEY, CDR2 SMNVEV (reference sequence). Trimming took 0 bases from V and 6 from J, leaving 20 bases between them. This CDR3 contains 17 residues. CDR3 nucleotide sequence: TGTGCCAGCAGTTTATCCGGCCAGGGGAGGGGTGGGGATGGCTACACCTTC. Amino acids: CASSLSGQGRGGDGYTF.

CDR3 coding DNA: TGTGCCAGCAGTCTCGGGACAGGGCAGCGAGAGACCCAGTACTTC. Its protein product is CASSLGTGQRETQYF. The chain employs TRBV27 and TRBJ2-5; 9 bases are a match to TRBD1. Per germline, CDR1 MNHEY and CDR2 SMNVEV (reference sequence). Unmatched junction bases numbered 8, after V lost 5 bases and J lost 4 bases. This CDR3 comprises 15 residues.

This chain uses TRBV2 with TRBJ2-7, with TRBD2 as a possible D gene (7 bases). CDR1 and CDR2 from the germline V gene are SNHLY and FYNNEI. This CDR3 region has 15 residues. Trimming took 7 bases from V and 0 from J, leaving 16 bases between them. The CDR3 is CASTGGGLISYEQYF. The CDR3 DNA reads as TGTGCCAGCACTGGGGGGGGGCTTATCTCCTACGAGCAGTACTTC.

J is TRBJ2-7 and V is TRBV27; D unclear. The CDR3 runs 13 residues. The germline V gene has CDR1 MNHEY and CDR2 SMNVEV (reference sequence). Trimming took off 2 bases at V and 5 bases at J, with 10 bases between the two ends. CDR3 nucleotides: TGTGCCAGCAGTTTACGAGGAGCCCACGAGCAGTACTTC. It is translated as CASSLRGAHEQYF.

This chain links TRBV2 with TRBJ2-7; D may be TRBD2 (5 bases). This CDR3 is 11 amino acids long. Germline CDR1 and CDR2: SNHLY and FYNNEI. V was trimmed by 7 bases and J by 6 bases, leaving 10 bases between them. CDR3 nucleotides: TGTGCCAGCACTTTAGGGAGCGAGCAGTACTTC. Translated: CASTLGSEQYF.

The DNA of the CDR3 is TGTGCCAGCAGCCAGGGACAGCTGGTTAGCGCTTTCTTT. Protein sequence: CASSQGQLVSAFF. This chain links TRBV7-9 with TRBJ1-1; 7 bases line up with TRBD1. The CDR3 has 13 residues. Unmatched junction bases numbered 11, after V lost 5 bases and J lost 11 bases. In germline, CDR1 is SEHNR, CDR2 FQNEAQ (reference sequence).

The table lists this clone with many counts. The CDR3 DNA reads as TGTGCCAGTACGGACAGGGGCGAATACAATGAGCAGTTCTTC. Residues: CASTDRGEYNEQFF. The J gene is TRBJ2-1, the V gene TRBV27, with TRBD1 matching over 9 bases. With 9 bases clipped from V and 4 bases from J, the junction kept 7 bases outside the gene matches. This CDR3 has 14 residues. In germline, CDR1 is MNHEY, CDR2 SMNVEV (reference sequence).

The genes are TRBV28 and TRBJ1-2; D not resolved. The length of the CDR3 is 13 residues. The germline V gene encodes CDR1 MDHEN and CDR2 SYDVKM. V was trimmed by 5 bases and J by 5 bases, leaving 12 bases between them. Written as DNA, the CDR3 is TGTGCCAGCAGTCCGGGGTCCACATATGGCTACACCTTC. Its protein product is CASSPGSTYGYTF.

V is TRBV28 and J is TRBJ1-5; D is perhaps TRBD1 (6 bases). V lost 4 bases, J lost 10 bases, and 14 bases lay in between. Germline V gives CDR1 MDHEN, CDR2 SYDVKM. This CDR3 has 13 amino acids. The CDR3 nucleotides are TGTGCCAGCAGTTCCCGAAACAGGGAACCCCAGCATTTT. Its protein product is CASSSRNREPQHF.

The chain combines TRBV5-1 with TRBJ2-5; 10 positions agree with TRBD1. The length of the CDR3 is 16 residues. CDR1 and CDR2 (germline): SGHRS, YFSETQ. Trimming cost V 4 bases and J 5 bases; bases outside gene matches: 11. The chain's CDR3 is CASSQSGTGARETQYF. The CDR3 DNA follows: TGCGCCAGCAGCCAATCCGGGACAGGGGCGAGGGAGACCCAGTACTTC.